The T cell receptor (beta chain) under discussion was sequenced for a study of blood T cells in healthy people across ages. Combining a sample-barcoded 5' primer with a J-beta primer mix, a second PCR ran for 7 to 11 cycles. TCRdb reprocessed the 5' RACE reads via MiXCR and lists one record per CDR3 protein. This sample has 650,000 to 800,000 distinct CDR3 sequences, with more than 45% found just once. The CDR3 has 14 residues. The germline CDR1 and CDR2 sequences are KGHSH and LQKENI. Trimming took 3 bases from V and 6 from J; bases not matched to a gene: 7. This clonotype has only a few counts. The chain is built from TRBV18 and TRBJ2-5, with 7 bases aligning to TRBD2. The receptor comes from a woman of 80 years or more in good health. Sequenced sample: blood. The CDR3 loop is CASSPGAAGKTQYF. The CDR3 DNA reads TGTGCCAGCTCACCCGGGGCAGCGGGGAAGACCCAGTACTTC.